The 29 T cell receptor beta chains below were found in one sample sequenced in a study of radiotherapy plus CTLA-4 blockade in lung cancer. Profiled with immunoSEQ multiplex PCR; TCRdb holds only in-frame clones, not every one. The sample shows approximately 52,000 clones, about three quarters of them seen only once. Source: peripheral blood, taken from a patient treated with radiotherapy plus ipilimumab. These receptor sequences come from a human donor with non-small cell lung cancer whose response to radiotherapy plus ipilimumab could not be evaluated.

The table lists this clone with a few counts. The rearrangement uses TRBV6-6 and TRBJ2-2, with 8 bases identical to TRBD1. V lost 4 bases to trimming and J lost 5 bases; unmatched junction nucleotides: 6. The CDR3 extends over 15 amino acids. Germline V CDR1 and CDR2: MNHNY, SVGAGI (reference sequence). CDR3 amino acids: CASSFRQGATGELFF. In DNA, the CDR3 is TGTGCCAGCAGTTTTCGGCAGGGGGCGACCGGGGAGCTGTTTTTT.

The V call is TRBV11-2, the J call TRBJ1-1; no firm D call. The CDR3 totals 13 residues. CDR1 is SGHAT and CDR2 is FQNNGV in the germline V gene. The germline V and J ends were trimmed by 2 bases and 11 bases, with 15 bases remaining between them. CDR3 residues: CASSLLSIAEAFF. The CDR3 DNA reads as TGTGCCAGCAGCTTATTGTCGATTGCGGAGGCTTTCTTT.

The rearrangement joins TRBV30 to TRBJ2-7, with D maybe TRBD1 (6 bases). V lost 8 bases, J lost 2 bases, and 16 bases lay in between. This CDR3 is 13 amino acids long. Germline values: CDR1 GTSNPN, CDR2 SVGIG (reference sequence). The CDR3 nucleotides read TGTGCCGGTACAGGGAGTTCAACCTACGAGCAGTACTTC. It yields the protein CAGTGSSTYEQYF.

The chain links TRBV7-2 to TRBJ2-5; the D gene is possibly TRBD2 (5 bases). The DNA end is a closer match to TRBJ2-7, so the J assignment may be wrong. Germline V CDR1 and CDR2: SGHTA, FQGNSA. The CDR3 runs 15 residues. As DNA, the CDR3 is TGTGCCAGCAGCGCCGGAGGCGTTCCCTCCTACGAGCAGTACTTC. Protein sequence: CASSAGGVPSYEQYF.

This sequence joins TRBV4-1 and TRBJ2-7, with D unresolved. The ends were cut back, 5 bases at V and 7 bases at J, with 18 bases in the middle. Germline V CDR1 and CDR2: MGHRA, YSYEKL. This CDR3 spans 14 amino acids. CDR3 protein: CASSNRQGGLEQYF. The DNA for the CDR3 is TGCGCCAGCAGCAACAGACAAGGTGGTCTGGAGCAGTACTTC.

The gene calls are TRBV6-1 and TRBJ1-2; 7 bases agree with TRBD1. The CDR3 is 13 residues long. V was clipped by 2 bases and J by 6 bases; unmatched bases: 3. The germline V gene encodes CDR1 MNHNS and CDR2 SASEGT. The CDR3 nucleotides read TGTGCCAGCAGTGAAAGGGGGCGGGATGGCTACACCTTC. This codes for CASSERGRDGYTF.

This chain links TRBV7-3 with TRBJ1-2, with unresolved D. Germline V gene data show CDR1 as SGHTA and CDR2 as FQGTGA. V was clipped by 7 bases and J by 8 bases, with 20 bases between them. CDR3 size: 14 residues. The CDR3 loop reads CASIPGKRYSGYTF. As DNA, the CDR3 is TGTGCCAGCATTCCAGGAAAACGGTATTCGGGCTACACCTTC.

V usage is TRBV28 and J usage is TRBJ1-5; D gene uncertain. V was pared by 8 bases and J by 4 bases, with 12 bases between. The CDR3 is made up of 13 amino acids. Germline V CDR1 and CDR2: MDHEN, SYDVKM. The CDR3 DNA follows: TGTGCCAGCCGCATCGTGAGTAATCAGCCCCAGCATTTT. Translation gives CASRIVSNQPQHF.

In this sample, this clone is medium-sized (0.01 to 0.1%). The chain carries TRBV5-6 and TRBJ1-1; D gene uncertain. This CDR3 has 14 residues. Trimming shortened V by 2 bases and J by 0 bases, and 8 bases separated the two germline ends. Germline V gene lookup returns CDR1 SGHDT and CDR2 YYEEEE. The CDR3 sequence is CASSFGRLNTEAFF. Here the CDR3 DNA reads TGTGCCAGCAGCTTCGGTCGGTTGAACACTGAAGCTTTCTTT.

CDR3 sequence: CASSPPGQGAPGTEAFF. The CDR3 bases are TGTGCCAGCAGTCCACCGGGACAGGGGGCGCCGGGCACTGAAGCTTTCTTT. The genes are TRBV27 and TRBJ1-1; 12 nucleotides line up with TRBD1. After removal of 5 bases from V and 4 bases from J, the junction contained 11 bases not matched to a gene. CDR1 is MNHEY, CDR2 SMNVEV, per germline (reference sequence). The CDR3 runs to 17 residues.

V and J are TRBV11-2 and TRBJ1-2; 10 positions agree with TRBD1. Germline V lookup: CDR1 SGHAT, CDR2 FQNNGV. Germline trimming cut 5 bases from V and 12 bases from J; bases unmatched to any gene: 12. This CDR3 contains 14 residues. The CDR3 spells CASSPSGQGPQHTF. In DNA form, the CDR3 reads TGTGCCAGCAGCCCCTCGGGACAGGGGCCCCAACACACCTTC.

The genes are TRBV7-6 and TRBJ2-5; D perhaps matches TRBD2 (5 bases). CDR1 and CDR2 (germline): SGHVS, FNYEAQ. V lost 2 bases and J 3 bases, leaving 7 bases between the germline ends. The CDR3 runs 13 residues. In DNA, the CDR3 is TGTGCCAGCAGCTTAATCGGGAAAGAGACCCAGTACTTC. Translated, it gives CASSLIGKETQYF.

V gene TRBV5-1 combines with J gene TRBJ2-7; 13 bases line up with TRBD2. Germline V gene lookup returns CDR1 SGHRS and CDR2 YFSETQ. With 0 bases clipped from V and 5 bases from J, the junction kept 8 bases outside the gene matches. This CDR3 comprises 17 residues. CDR3 nucleotides: TGCGCCAGCAGCTTGGGATCGGGACTAGCGGGATTCGACGAGCAGTACTTC. As protein: CASSLGSGLAGFDEQYF.

This clone showed up just a few times. This chain joins TRBV6-5 and TRBJ2-7; D possibly corresponds to TRBD2 (6 bases). Trimming removed 2 bases at V and 4 bases at J, with 12 bases between. The CDR3 is made up of 14 amino acids. Germline V CDR1 and CDR2: MNHEY, SVGAGI. The DNA of the CDR3 is TGTGCCAGCAGTTACGCTGCAGGGACTTACGAGCAGTACTTC. Protein: CASSYAAGTYEQYF.

The sample holds one count of this clone. This may be a read error, as it is one base from a much larger clone. V gene TRBV28 combines with J gene TRBJ1-1; D call uncertain. The CDR3 contains 11 residues. Germline V gene data show CDR1 as MDHEN and CDR2 as SYDVKM. Trimming took off 6 bases at V and 0 bases at J, with 2 bases between the two ends. CDR3 loop: CASSVNTEAFF. CDR3 nucleotides: TGTGCCAGCAGCGTGAACACTGAAGCTTTCTTT.

This chain uses TRBV7-9 with TRBJ2-1, with TRBD2 identical over 7 bases. With V trimmed by 5 bases and J by 10 bases, 5 bases remained unmatched. CDR1 and CDR2 (germline): SEHNR, FQNEAQ (reference sequence). The CDR3 extends over 12 amino acids. The chain's CDR3 is CASSPRGGEQFF. The CDR3 coding sequence is TGTGCCAGCAGCCCTCGGGGAGGGGAGCAGTTCTTC.

The genes are TRBV9 and TRBJ2-2, with TRBD2 as a possible D gene (5 bases). V lost 0 bases to trimming and J lost 5 bases, with 11 bases between them. Germline CDR1 and CDR2: SGDLS and YYNGEE. The CDR3 has 15 amino acids. CDR3 amino acids: CASSVGLAQTGELFF. The CDR3, as DNA: TGTGCCAGCAGCGTAGGGCTAGCCCAGACCGGGGAGCTGTTTTTT.

This chain links TRBV5-8 with TRBJ2-1; perhaps TRBD2 as D (6 bases). The germline CDR1 and CDR2 sequences are SGHTS and YDEGEE. The CDR3 has 15 amino acids. V gave up 6 bases and J gave up 7 bases, with 20 bases separating them. This CDR3 reads CASTVAGGRFNEQFF. The CDR3 coding sequence is TGTGCCAGCACCGTTGCTGGGGGGAGGTTTAATGAGCAGTTCTTC.

The V and J genes are TRBV28 and TRBJ2-2, with 7 bases identical to TRBD1. The CDR3 extends over 15 amino acids. V lost 7 bases and J lost 1; bases outside the gene matches: 6. CDR1 and CDR2 (germline): MDHEN, SYDVKM. The CDR3 reads CASTGQRLNTGELFF. The CDR3 DNA reads as TGTGCCAGCACGGGACAGAGATTGAACACCGGGGAGCTGTTTTTT.

DNA for the CDR3: TGTGCTGGAGGGACAGGGCCTCGCGAGCAGTACTTC. Translated, it gives CAGGTGPREQYF. The J gene is TRBJ2-7, the V gene TRBV7-9, with 9 bases that match TRBD1. The CDR3 is 12 amino acids. CDR1 and CDR2 (germline): SEHNR, FQNEAQ (reference sequence).

This sequence joins TRBV5-1 and TRBJ1-1, with 7 bases fitting TRBD1. CDR1 SGHRS and CDR2 YFSETQ come from the germline V gene. This CDR3 region has 15 residues. Unmatched junction bases numbered 7, after V lost 1 base and J lost 4 bases. The CDR3 DNA reads TGCGCCAGCAGCTTGACACAACAGGGGAGCACTGAAGCTTTCTTT. Its translation is CASSLTQQGSTEAFF.

This chain connects TRBV9 to TRBJ2-3; weak D call: TRBD2 (5 bases). The V end was cut by 0 bases, the J end by 5 bases, with 13 bases between. Per the germline V gene, CDR1 is SGDLS and CDR2 is YYNGEE. There are 15 residues in the CDR3. The CDR3, as DNA: TGTGCCAGCAGCGTAGTAGGAGGAAGTGAAGATACGCAGTATTTT. This encodes CASSVVGGSEDTQYF.

V and J are TRBV10-3 and TRBJ2-5; 7 bases are shared with TRBD1. Germline-derived CDR1 and CDR2 are ENHRY and SYGVKD. The CDR3 length is 14 residues. V lost 4 bases, J lost 2 bases, and 4 bases stayed unmatched. The chain's CDR3 is CAISGRQGQETQYF. CDR3 sequence (DNA): TGTGCCATCAGTGGGCGACAGGGTCAAGAGACCCAGTACTTC.

The chain has TRBV18 and TRBJ1-1, with 7 bases that match TRBD1. The ends lost 6 bases at V and 0 bases at J; junction bases unmatched: 4. The CDR3 runs to 14 residues. The germline gives CDR1 KGHSH, CDR2 LQKENI. CDR3 residues: CASSRTGMNTEAFF. The DNA of the CDR3 is TGTGCCAGCTCCCGGACAGGTATGAACACTGAAGCTTTCTTT.

This clone was seen more than once but under ten times. The chain employs TRBV5-1 and TRBJ1-6; a weak D match, TRBD1 (5 bases). The CDR3 loop spans 21 amino acids. Germline CDR1 reads SGHRS; CDR2 reads YFSETQ. Between the trimmed V and J ends, which lost 5 bases and 4 bases, there was a span of 31 bases. DNA of the CDR3: TGCGCCAGCAGAACCCAGGAGGGACGATATGGTGAACGCCAGTATAATTCACCCCTCCACTTT. Translating it yields CASRTQEGRYGERQYNSPLHF.

The CDR3 protein is CSVSGGGSYNEQFF. Here the CDR3 DNA reads TGCAGCGTCTCGGGGGGAGGGTCATACAATGAGCAGTTCTTC. The chain couples TRBV29-1 to TRBJ2-1; 7 bases are a match to TRBD2. V trimming: 6 bases; J trimming: 4 bases; junction bases outside the gene matches: 9. The CDR3 totals 14 residues. CDR1 is SQVTM and CDR2 is ANQGSEA in the germline V gene.

This chain connects TRBV28 to TRBJ2-7; 8 bases match TRBD1. Trimming removed 6 bases from V and 3 bases from J; junction bases left unmatched: 10. Germline V CDR1 and CDR2: MDHEN, SYDVKM. The CDR3 spans 15 residues. The CDR3 DNA reads as TGTGCCAGCAGCCAACTGAACGGACAGGGCTACGAGCAGTACTTC. Translation gives CASSQLNGQGYEQYF.

The chain is built from TRBV7-2 and TRBJ2-5; 7 bases match TRBD2. Trimming took 5 bases from V and 9 from J; bases not matched to a gene: 6. From germline, CDR1 is SGHTA and CDR2 FQGNSA. The CDR3 consists of 12 residues. The CDR3 sequence: CASSPGLKSQYF. DNA of the CDR3: TGTGCCAGCAGCCCGGGACTAAAGTCCCAGTACTTC.

The chain uses TRBV28 and TRBJ1-5; maybe TRBD1 (6 bases). V lost 5 bases and J lost 5, with 19 bases in between. This CDR3 is built from 16 residues. Germline assignment: CDR1 MDHEN and CDR2 SYDVKM. CDR3 sequence: CASSNHDGGAYQPQHF. The CDR3 DNA reads as TGTGCCAGCAGTAACCACGACGGGGGGGCCTATCAGCCCCAGCATTTT.